This passage covers 32 T cell receptor beta chains from one sample sequenced in a study of T cell repertoires in cytomegalovirus infection. Via MiXCR, TCRdb re-called the reads, giving one row per CDR3 protein. The sample carries about half a million distinct CDR3 sequences, around 30% recorded once. Their antigen targets remain unknown. The starting material was cultured PBMCs, obtained from culture after CMV antigen stimulation. The source is a human donor in good health (CMV status not recorded). Some clones in this sample may be carry-over from other donors' samples.

The CDR3 coding sequence is TGTGCCAGCAGTCGATGGACTAGCGGGAACACCGGGGAGCTGTTTTTT. Encoded protein: CASSRWTSGNTGELFF. The chain couples TRBV28 to TRBJ2-2; 10 nucleotides match TRBD2. There are 16 residues in the CDR3. V was clipped by 5 bases and J by 1 base; unmatched bases: 4. CDR1 is MDHEN, CDR2 SYDVKM, per germline.

CDR3 nucleotide sequence: TGTGCCATCAGTGAGAGGGGGACGAACACTGAAGCTTTCTTT. Translating gives CAISERGTNTEAFF. This chain joins TRBV10-3 and TRBJ1-1; D possibly corresponds to TRBD1 (6 bases). CDR3 length equals 14 residues. Germline CDR1 reads ENHRY; CDR2 reads SYGVKD. V was clipped by 2 bases and J by 1 base, with 8 bases between them.

Only a few counts were recorded for this clonotype. The chain links TRBV4-1 to TRBJ2-5; perhaps D is TRBD1 or TRBD2 (5 bases each). Germline V gene data show CDR1 as MGHRA and CDR2 as YSYEKL. V was cut by 2 bases and J by 2 bases, with 15 bases left in between. This CDR3 is built from 16 residues. The CDR3 DNA reads TGCGCCAGCAGCCAACCAGGGCGGAGGACTCAAGAGACCCAGTACTTC. Translating it yields CASSQPGRRTQETQYF.

This clonotype showed up just a few times. V and J are TRBV5-4 and TRBJ2-5, with D perhaps matching TRBD2 (5 bases). This CDR3 is built from 14 residues. Trimming stripped 5 bases from V and 3 bases from J, with 14 bases between. CDR1 and CDR2 from the germline V gene are SGHNT and YYREEE (reference sequence). CDR3 in DNA: TGTGCCAGCAGGGAGAGATCGGGAAAAGAGACCCAGTACTTC. Its protein product is CASRERSGKETQYF.

V and J are TRBV6-6 and TRBJ2-1; 8 bases align to TRBD1. Germline assignment: CDR1 MNHNY and CDR2 SVGAGI (reference sequence). The V gene end was trimmed by 8 bases and the J gene end by 8 bases; junction bases not matched to a gene: 17. CDR3 length: 16 residues. The CDR3 region has the DNA TGTGCCAGCCGCGTTGGGACAGGCGAAAACACCTATGAGCAGTTCTTC. It translates to CASRVGTGENTYEQFF.

The chain recombines TRBV12-3 or TRBV12-4 with TRBJ2-1; D may correspond to TRBD1 or TRBD2 (5 bases each). This CDR3 has 12 amino acids. Trimming took 8 bases from V and 12 from J, leaving 17 bases between them. The CDR3 region has the DNA TGTGCCAGCCTTGGGGGTGGGGATGGGCAGTTCTTC. Its translation is CASLGGGDGQFF.

This clonotype was seen ten or more times. V usage is TRBV7-2 and J usage is TRBJ2-5, with D perhaps matching TRBD2 (6 bases). The germline V and J ends were trimmed by 6 bases and 0 bases, with 8 bases remaining between them. The CDR3 has 13 amino acids. Germline-derived CDR1 and CDR2 are SGHTA and FQGNSA. In DNA, the CDR3 is TGTGCCAGCAGGGCGGGAAACCAAGAGACCCAGTACTTC. It translates to CASRAGNQETQYF. The full variable domain, in which reference TRBV7-2 and TRBJ2-5 provide the parts outside the CDR3, is GAGVSQSPSNKVTEKGKDVELRCDPISGHTALYWYRQSLGQGLEFLIYFQGNSAPDKSGLPSDRFSAERTGGSVSTLTIQRTQQEDSAVYLCASRAGNQETQYFGPGTRLLVL.

The chain carries TRBV9 and TRBJ1-1; D gene unclear. V lost 3 bases and J lost 6, with 9 bases in between. This CDR3 spans 12 amino acids. Germline lookup yields CDR1 SGDLS and CDR2 YYNGEE. CDR3 sequence (DNA): TGTGCCAGCAGCGAGCCTCCGGCTGAAGCTTTCTTT. Its protein is CASSEPPAEAFF.

This chain joins TRBV7-9 and TRBJ2-7; a possible D gene is TRBD2 (5 bases). The CDR3 runs to 14 residues. Trimming cost V 5 bases and J 5 bases, with 16 bases left between them. Looked up from germline, CDR1 is SEHNR and CDR2 is FQNEAQ (reference sequence). The CDR3 region is CASSPGPGWNEQYF. The DNA for the CDR3 is TGTGCCAGCAGCCCTGGACCGGGATGGAACGAGCAGTACTTC.

The rearrangement joins TRBV7-2 to TRBJ2-1; D perhaps matches TRBD1 (7 bases). CDR1 and CDR2 from the germline V gene are SGHTA and FQGNSA. The CDR3 sequence is 15 residues long. Trimming removed 7 bases at V and 3 bases at J, with 16 bases between. For the CDR3, the DNA is TGTGCCAGCACGCTGCGGGACAGAGGCTACAATGAGCAGTTCTTC. Protein product: CASTLRDRGYNEQFF.

Many counts were recorded for this clonotype. The chain combines TRBV7-2 with TRBJ2-3; D possibly corresponds to TRBD2 (6 bases). The CDR3 extends over 15 amino acids. Deletions cut 1 base from V and 0 bases from J, with 8 bases between. CDR1 and CDR2 from the germline V gene are SGHTA and FQGNSA. The CDR3 sequence: CASSLEGTSTDTQYF. The CDR3 DNA sequence: TGTGCCAGCAGCTTAGAGGGGACTAGCACAGATACGCAGTATTTT.

This clonotype was observed at least ten times. V is TRBV7-2 and J is TRBJ1-1; D uncertain. CDR1 SGHTA and CDR2 FQGNSA come from the germline V gene. Trimming shortened V by 6 bases and J by 2 bases, and 10 bases separated the two germline ends. The CDR3 length is 13 residues. The CDR3 here is CASSTLFNTEAFF. CDR3 DNA sequence: TGTGCCAGCAGTACCCTATTTAACACTGAAGCTTTCTTT.

The rearrangement joins TRBV18 to TRBJ2-2; D remains ambiguous. This CDR3 spans 16 amino acids. V was cut by 5 bases and J by 4 bases, with 17 bases left in between. Germline-derived CDR1 and CDR2 are KGHSH and LQKENI. CDR3: CASSSREIAGTGELFF. The CDR3 bases are TGTGCCAGCTCATCACGAGAAATCGCCGGCACCGGGGAGCTGTTTTTT.

This clonotype was found a few times. V is TRBV28 and J is TRBJ1-1; a weak D match, TRBD1 (5 bases). This CDR3 region has 14 residues. V was pared by 5 bases and J by 1 base, with 11 bases between. Per the germline V gene, CDR1 is MDHEN and CDR2 is SYDVKM. The CDR3 coding sequence is TGTGCCAGCAGTGGGTGGGGCTGGAACACTGAAGCTTTCTTT. Residues: CASSGWGWNTEAFF.

This clonotype was recorded many times. The V call is TRBV7-2, the J call TRBJ2-3, with D possibly TRBD1 on 5 matching bases. With 2 bases removed from V and 6 bases from J, the gap between germline ends came to 9 bases. Germline CDR1 SGHTA, CDR2 FQGNSA. The CDR3 has 13 amino acids. This CDR3 reads CASSLKGSDTQYF. In DNA, the CDR3 is TGTGCCAGCAGCTTAAAGGGGTCGGATACGCAGTATTTT.

This rearrangement joins TRBV4-1 to TRBJ2-1; perhaps TRBD1 as D (6 bases). Germline V gives CDR1 MGHRA, CDR2 YSYEKL. V was shortened by 7 bases and J by 6 bases, with 10 bases between the two germline ends. The CDR3 contains 12 residues. CDR3 in amino acids: CASMGTTNEQFF. In DNA, the CDR3 is TGCGCCAGCATGGGGACAACCAATGAGCAGTTCTTC.

V usage is TRBV10-3 and J usage is TRBJ2-1; unclear D gene. CDR1 and CDR2 (germline): ENHRY, SYGVKD. Trimming left V 2 bases short and J 0 bases short, with 8 bases between. The CDR3 is 15 amino acids. In DNA form, the CDR3 reads TGTGCCATCAGTGAGGTTAGAAACTCCTACAATGAGCAGTTCTTC. Amino acid sequence: CAISEVRNSYNEQFF.

This chain links TRBV6-6 with TRBJ2-7; possibly TRBD1 for D (5 bases). The CDR3 consists of 14 residues. The germline V gene encodes CDR1 MNHNY and CDR2 SVGAGI (reference sequence). The V end was cut by 0 bases, the J end by 1 base, with 7 bases between. In DNA, the CDR3 is TGTGCCAGCAGTTACTCGCAGGGTTCCTACGAGCAGTACGTC. This sequence encodes CASSYSQGSYEQYV.

This sequence joins TRBV19 and TRBJ2-5; 8 bases align to TRBD1. Per the germline V gene, CDR1 is LNHDA and CDR2 is SQIVND (reference sequence). This CDR3 comprises 17 residues. V gave up 3 bases and J gave up 5 bases; unmatched junction bases: 14. CDR3 DNA sequence: TGTGCCAGTAGTATTAGTCCGGGACAGGCCCTTGGGGAGACCCAGTACTTC. Its protein product is CASSISPGQALGETQYF.

This clonotype was counted between two and nine times. The chain uses TRBV7-2 and TRBJ2-7; TRBD2 matches 7 bases. The CDR3 length is 13 residues. CDR1 is SGHTA and CDR2 is FQGNSA in the germline V gene. V was clipped by 5 bases and J by 5 bases; unmatched bases: 6. CDR3 amino acids: CASSLMRGNEQYF. DNA of the CDR3: TGTGCCAGCAGCCTTATGCGGGGGAACGAGCAGTACTTC.

The chain is built from TRBV6-1 and TRBJ2-7; 9 bases agree with TRBD1. The V segment lost 6 bases and the J segment 0 bases; nucleotides outside the gene matches: 6. CDR3 length: 15 residues. Germline CDR1 reads MNHNS; CDR2 reads SASEGT. The CDR3 DNA reads TGTGCCAGCAGGGCCGGACAGGGGAACTCCTACGAGCAGTACGTC. This codes for CASRAGQGNSYEQYV.

This chain links TRBV12-3 or TRBV12-4 with TRBJ2-1; the match to TRBD2 covers 10 bases. V shed 2 bases and J 15 bases; nucleotides not matched to a gene: 10. This CDR3 has 14 residues. The CDR3: CASSLNSELAGRFF. The CDR3 DNA sequence: TGTGCCAGCAGTTTAAATTCCGAACTAGCGGGACGGTTCTTC.

V gene TRBV27 combines with J gene TRBJ1-2; unclear D gene. The CDR3 runs to 14 residues. Per germline, CDR1 MNHEY and CDR2 SMNVEV (reference sequence). The V gene lost 6 bases and the J gene lost 4 bases, with 15 bases spanning the gap. The CDR3 region has the DNA TGTGCCAGCAGCCTTAAAGGGTCCGCCTATGGCTACACCTTC. It translates to CASSLKGSAYGYTF.

About this clonotype: Compared with germline, one end of the junction differs, possibly owing to a read error. This chain joins TRBV7-8 and TRBJ2-4, with 10 bases fitting TRBD2. CDR1 is SGHVS and CDR2 is FQNEAQ in the germline V gene. CDR3 length: 16 amino acids. The CDR3 region has the DNA TGTGCCAGCAGCTTCCAAGAGCGGGAGGGCAAAAAAATTCAGTACTTC. It yields the protein CASSFQEREGKKIQYF. Full variable domain (missing parts from reference TRBV7-8 and TRBJ2-4): GAGVSQSPRYKVAKRGQDVALRCDPISGHVSLFWYQQALGQGPEFLTYFQNEAQLDKSGLPSDRFFAERPEGSVSTLKIQRTQQEDSAVYLCASSFQEREGKKIQYFGAGTRLSVL.

V usage is TRBV19 and J usage is TRBJ2-7; D gene unclear. The CDR3 loop spans 13 amino acids. Germline values: CDR1 LNHDA, CDR2 SQIVND (reference sequence). Trimming took 5 bases from V and 5 from J, leaving 13 bases between them. CDR3: CASSPRSLDEQYF. CDR3 in DNA: TGTGCCAGTAGTCCCCGGAGTCTCGACGAGCAGTACTTC.

This clonotype turned up a few times. The chain links TRBV14 to TRBJ2-3; no clear D. The CDR3 length is 16 residues. CDR1 and CDR2 (germline): SGHDN, FVKESK. V lost 0 bases, J lost 0 bases, and 10 bases lay in between. The CDR3 loop is CASSQEAYSSTDTQYF. The CDR3, as DNA: TGTGCCAGCAGCCAAGAAGCGTACTCTAGCACAGATACGCAGTATTTT.

This clonotype showed up just a few times. The chain employs TRBV28 and TRBJ1-6; maybe TRBD1 (5 bases). V was clipped by 8 bases and J by 9 bases, with 26 bases between them. CDR1 is MDHEN, CDR2 SYDVKM, per germline. The CDR3 has 17 amino acids. The CDR3 nucleotides are TGTGCCAGCTCAAACCTAAGGGGTCCCGGGGAGGGTTCACCCCTCCACTTT. It specifies CASSNLRGPGEGSPLHF.

The V and J genes are TRBV7-3 and TRBJ2-3; a possible D gene is TRBD2 (6 bases). Trimming cost V 2 bases and J 4 bases, with 19 bases left between them. Looked up from germline, CDR1 is SGHTA and CDR2 is FQGTGA. The CDR3 has 17 residues. The CDR3 is CASSLLARDLEADTQYF. The CDR3 DNA sequence: TGTGCCAGCAGCTTACTGGCGCGGGACTTAGAAGCAGATACGCAGTATTTT. The whole variable domain, filled in from reference TRBV7-3 and TRBJ2-3, reads GAGVSQTPSNKVTEKGKYVELRCDPISGHTALYWYRQSLGQGPEFLIYFQGTGAADDSGLPNDRFFAVRPEGSVSTLKIQRTERGDSAVYLCASSLLARDLEADTQYFGPGTRLTVL.

V and J are TRBV20-1 and TRBJ2-1; TRBD2 agrees at 8 bases. This CDR3 region has 15 residues. V gave up 0 bases and J gave up 5 bases; unmatched junction bases: 6. CDR1 is DFQATT, CDR2 SNEGSKA, per germline (reference sequence). CDR3 sequence reads: CSARDPAGANNEQFF. The CDR3 DNA reads as TGCAGTGCTAGAGATCCAGCGGGAGCCAACAATGAGCAGTTCTTC.

This chain joins TRBV11-3 and TRBJ2-1, with 7 bases fitting TRBD1. Trimming took 5 bases from V and 3 from J; bases not matched to a gene: 4. This CDR3 contains 14 residues. CDR1 is SGHNT and CDR2 is YENEEA in the germline V gene. The CDR3 DNA reads TGTGCCAGCAGCACCCGGGACAGCTACAATGAGCAGTTCTTC. It codes for CASSTRDSYNEQFF.

The genes are TRBV6-5 and TRBJ2-2; 7 nucleotides agree with TRBD1. The J segment lost 0 bases and the V segment lost 6 bases, leaving 7 bases of the junction unmatched. The CDR3 runs 16 residues. Germline V gene lookup returns CDR1 MNHEY and CDR2 SVGAGI. The CDR3 bases are TGTGCCAGCAGACCCTGGGACAGCGCGAACACCGGGGAGCTGTTTTTT. Protein product: CASRPWDSANTGELFF.

There are many counts of this clonotype. This chain joins TRBV7-2 and TRBJ2-2; D unclear. V gave up 6 bases and J gave up 6 bases, with 20 bases separating them. CDR3 length: 16 residues. Germline values: CDR1 SGHTA, CDR2 FQGNSA. The CDR3, as DNA: TGTGCCAGCAGTACCAACCCGCTGGCCCGTCCCGGGGAGCTGTTTTTT. Amino acid sequence: CASSTNPLARPGELFF.